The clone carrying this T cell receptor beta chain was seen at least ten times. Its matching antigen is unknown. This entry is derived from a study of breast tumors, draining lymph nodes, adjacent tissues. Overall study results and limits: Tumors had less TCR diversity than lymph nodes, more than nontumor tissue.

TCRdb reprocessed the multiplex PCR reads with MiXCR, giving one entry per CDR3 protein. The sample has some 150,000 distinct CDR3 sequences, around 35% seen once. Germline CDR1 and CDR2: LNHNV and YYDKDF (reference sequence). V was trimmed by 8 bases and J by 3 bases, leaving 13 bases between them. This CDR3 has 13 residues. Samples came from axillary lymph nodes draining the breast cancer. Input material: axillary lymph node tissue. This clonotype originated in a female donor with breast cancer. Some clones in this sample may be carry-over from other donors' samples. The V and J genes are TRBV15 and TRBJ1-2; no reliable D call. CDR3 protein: CATSSGIDYGYTF. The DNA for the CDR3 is TGTGCCACCTCCTCGGGGATTGACTATGGCTACACCTTC. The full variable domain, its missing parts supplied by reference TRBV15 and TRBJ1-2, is DAMVIQNPRYQVTQFGKPVTLSCSQTLNHNVMYWYQQKSSQAPKLLFHYYDKDFNNEADTPDNFQSRRPNTSFCFLDIRSPGLGDTAMYLCATSSGIDYGYTFGSGTRLTVV.